A selection of T cell receptor beta chains follows, all from one sample in a study of shared clonotypes between healthy human individuals. The assay was immunoSEQ multiplex PCR, and TCRdb's table has in-frame clones only and misses some. This table holds about 960,000 clones, more than 75% found once. Sequencing was carried out using memory CD4+ T cells sorted from blood. These receptors were obtained from a man between 18 and 29 years old in good health. Each CDR3 is given with its conserved first and last residue. D genes are given only for firm matches. Expanded clones get a size class; other rows say once, few or many, or leave the size out.

.	TRBV5-1	TRBJ2-5	12	.	TGCGCCAGCAGCTTGCGAGAAGAGACCCAGTACTTC	CASSLREETQYF
.	TRBV7-3	TRBJ2-3	14	TRBD2	TGTGCCAGCAGCTATAGCGGGGGTCCAGATACGCAGTATTTT	CASSYSGGPDTQYF
.	TRBV5-1	TRBJ2-3	16	TRBD2	TGCGCCAGCAGCGAAGTAGCGGGGGTTCTCACAGATACGCAGTATTTT	CASSEVAGVLTDTQYF
few	TRBV7-9	TRBJ2-7	15	TRBD2	TGTGCCAGCAGCTTAGGCGGGAGGGCCCGCGGCGAGCAGTACTTC	CASSLGGRARGEQYF
.	TRBV6-1	TRBJ2-1	12	TRBD2	TGTGCCAGCAGTGAGGGACTAGCGGGGTATTTCTTC	CASSEGLAGYFF
.	TRBV5-1	TRBJ1-1	15	TRBD1	TGCGCCAGCAGCTTTTCAGGGGGCGCGGTAACTGAAGCTTTCTTT	CASSFSGGAVTEAFF
.	TRBV11-2	TRBJ2-5	14	TRBD1	TGTGCCAGCAGCTTGGGACAGCTACAAGAGACCCAGTACTTC	CASSLGQLQETQYF
.	TRBV12-5	TRBJ1-1	11	.	TGTGCTAGTAAGCGGCGAGAAGAAGCTTTCTTT	CASKRREEAFF
.	TRBV4-2	TRBJ2-5	14	TRBD1	TGTGCCAGCAGCCCGGACAGGGACGGAGAGACCCAGTACTTC	CASSPDRDGETQYF
.	TRBV13	TRBJ1-6	15	.	TGTGCCAGCAGCTTAGGCGACGGGCATAATTCACCCCTCCACTTT	CASSLGDGHNSPLHF
.	TRBV19	TRBJ2-7	17	.	TGTGCCAGTAGGGGTTCGGGCGGGACTCGTGGCTCCTACGAGCAGTACTTC	CASRGSGGTRGSYEQYF